A single sample is the source of the 29 T cell receptor beta chains below, sequenced in a study of neurological immune-mediated disorders. One entry per CDR3 protein, called by TCRdb with MiXCR from the 5' RACE reads. The sample consists of roughly 25,000 distinct CDR3 sequences, about 6.3% of them appearing once. Sequenced material: PBMCs. These receptors all stem from a woman aged 35 to 49 in good health.

This clonotype was counted ten times or more. V usage is TRBV9 and J usage is TRBJ2-7; D not resolved. The germline CDR1 and CDR2 sequences are SGDLS and YYNGEE. Trimming stripped 7 bases from V and 3 bases from J, with 11 bases between. The CDR3 has 12 amino acids. The CDR3 DNA is TGTGCCAGCGGCCCAGCCAGCTACGAGCAGTACTTC. Translated, it gives CASGPASYEQYF.

This clonotype was observed many times. The genes are TRBV20-1 and TRBJ1-1; TRBD1 might be the D (5 bases). The CDR3 is 16 amino acids. Germline-derived CDR1 and CDR2 are DFQATT and SNEGSKA (reference sequence). V lost 1 base and J 0 bases, leaving 15 bases between the germline ends. The CDR3 DNA is TGCAGTGCTAGAGTTGGGGCCAGACAAATGAACACTGAAGCTTTCTTT. Amino acid sequence: CSARVGARQMNTEAFF.

About this clonotype itself: At one end, the junction sequence differs from germline, possibly due to a read error. The V and J genes are TRBV20-1 and TRBJ2-5; TRBD2 matches 12 bases. The CDR3 length is 14 residues. Germline CDR1 reads DFQATT; CDR2 reads SNEGSKA (reference sequence). The CDR3 DNA sequence: TGCAATGCTAGACTAGCGGGAGCTGGGGAGACCCAGCACTTC. Residues: CNARLAGAGETQHF.

Many counts were recorded for this clonotype. The J gene is TRBJ2-3, the V gene TRBV9; the match to TRBD1 covers 7 bases. Per germline, CDR1 SGDLS and CDR2 YYNGEE. The CDR3 consists of 14 residues. With 0 bases clipped from V and 7 bases from J, the junction kept 5 bases outside the gene matches. The CDR3 reads CASSVDTGANTQYF. Here the CDR3 DNA reads TGTGCCAGCAGCGTAGACACAGGGGCTAATACGCAGTATTTT.

This clonotype was seen many times. V is TRBV20-1 and J is TRBJ1-5; 11 bases match TRBD1. The ends lost 4 bases at V and 5 bases at J; junction bases unmatched: 4. Germline-derived CDR1 and CDR2 are DFQATT and SNEGSKA (reference sequence). The CDR3 has 14 residues. The CDR3 sequence is CSATPGQGDQPQHF. CDR3 nucleotide sequence: TGCAGTGCTACTCCGGGACAGGGGGATCAGCCCCAGCATTTT.

In its sample, this clonotype was seen many times. This chain connects TRBV20-1 to TRBJ2-7, with unresolved D. The CDR3 consists of 14 residues. Per germline, CDR1 DFQATT and CDR2 SNEGSKA (reference sequence). V gave up 0 bases and J gave up 3 bases, with 12 bases separating them. The CDR3 protein is CSARDQRVSYEQYF. The CDR3 nucleotides are TGCAGTGCTAGAGATCAGCGCGTGAGCTACGAGCAGTACTTC.

This clonotype was observed at least ten times. The chain has TRBV7-9 and TRBJ2-1; TRBD1 matches at 7 bases. Trimming took 5 bases from V and 4 from J; bases not matched to a gene: 14. Germline values: CDR1 SEHNR, CDR2 FQNEAQ (reference sequence). The CDR3 sequence is 17 residues long. Here the CDR3 reads CASSTPGTVVRYNEQFF. Here the CDR3 DNA reads TGTGCCAGCAGCACCCCCGGGACAGTGGTCCGGTACAATGAGCAGTTCTTC.

Sample share makes this clonotype medium-sized. This chain uses TRBV5-1 with TRBJ2-7; 9 bases are a match to TRBD1. The germline V gene encodes CDR1 SGHRS and CDR2 YFSETQ. There are 14 residues in the CDR3. V trimming: 4 bases; J trimming: 5 bases; junction bases outside the gene matches: 7. In nucleotides, the CDR3 is TGCGCCAGCAGCCACGACAGGGGGAACGACGAGCAGTACTTC. This sequence encodes CASSHDRGNDEQYF.

This clonotype was counted many times. The chain has TRBV20-1 and TRBJ2-1; the match to TRBD2 covers 8 bases. The CDR3 is 16 amino acids. V lost 0 bases to trimming and J lost 3 bases; unmatched junction nucleotides: 7. The V gene's germline CDR1 is DFQATT and CDR2 SNEGSKA (reference sequence). The CDR3 loop is CSARDQSSGSYNEQFF. In nucleotides, the CDR3 is TGCAGTGCTAGAGATCAGTCGAGCGGGAGCTACAATGAGCAGTTCTTC.

This clonotype is medium-sized. The chain combines TRBV24-1 with TRBJ2-1; TRBD2 might be the D (5 bases). The CDR3 has 15 residues. Germline loops: CDR1 KGHDR, CDR2 SFDVKD. The ends were cut back, 4 bases at V and 6 bases at J, with 15 bases in the middle. CDR3 loop: CATSDEGPAANEQFF. DNA for the CDR3: TGTGCCACCAGTGACGAGGGCCCCGCGGCCAATGAGCAGTTCTTC.

This clonotype was seen repeatedly, ten times or more. The J gene is TRBJ1-6, the V gene TRBV7-2; D gene ambiguous. The CDR3 is made up of 14 amino acids. The germline gives CDR1 SGHTA, CDR2 FQGNSA. Trimming took off 2 bases at V and 7 bases at J, with 9 bases between the two ends. CDR3: CASSLLWVNSPLHF. CDR3 sequence (DNA): TGTGCCAGCAGCTTATTATGGGTCAATTCACCCCTCCACTTT.

By share, this clonotype counts as medium-sized (0.01 to 0.1%). J is TRBJ2-7 and V is TRBV7-6, with TRBD2 identical over 7 bases. The CDR3 is 13 amino acids. CDR1 is SGHVS and CDR2 is FNYEAQ in the germline V gene. V shed 3 bases and J 6 bases; nucleotides not matched to a gene: 5. The CDR3 region has the DNA TGTGCCAGCAGCTTGACGGGAGGTAGCGAGCAGTACTTC. Translating gives CASSLTGGSEQYF.

This clonotype has ten or more counts. The chain uses TRBV20-1 and TRBJ2-5, with no clear D. This CDR3 has 13 amino acids. CDR1 is DFQATT and CDR2 is SNEGSKA in the germline V gene (reference sequence). Between the trimmed V and J ends, which lost 3 bases and 4 bases, there was a span of 12 bases. Written as DNA, the CDR3 is TGCAGTGCTAGTACGGTCCCCCGAGAGACCCAGTACTTC. As protein: CSASTVPRETQYF.

The chain has TRBV2 and TRBJ2-5, with D tentatively TRBD2 (5 bases). Germline V gene data show CDR1 as SNHLY and CDR2 as FYNNEI. V shed 3 bases and J shed 12 bases, with 11 bases lying between them. The CDR3 has 11 residues. As DNA, the CDR3 is TGTGCCAGCAGTGAGACTATGCAGGAGTACTTC. This codes for CASSETMQEYF.

This clonotype has at least ten counts. The gene calls are TRBV7-2 and TRBJ1-1; D is undetermined. The CDR3 covers 15 residues. V was trimmed by 2 bases and J by 1 base, leaving 11 bases between them. Germline-derived CDR1 and CDR2 are SGHTA and FQGNSA. This CDR3 reads CASSLNSQTNTEAFF. The CDR3 DNA reads TGTGCCAGCAGCTTAAACAGTCAGACGAACACTGAAGCTTTCTTT.

This clonotype was counted many times. The rearrangement links TRBV20-1 to TRBJ2-7; possible D gene TRBD2, 5 bases. The germline gives CDR1 DFQATT, CDR2 SNEGSKA (reference sequence). This CDR3 region has 13 residues. Trimming pared 5 bases from V and 5 bases from J, leaving 16 bases between. CDR3 loop: CSAEVEAPDEQYF. CDR3 coding DNA: TGCAGTGCTGAGGTGGAGGCCCCGGACGAGCAGTACTTC.

The table lists this clonotype with many counts. The V and J genes are TRBV20-1 and TRBJ1-2; 8 bases line up with TRBD1. The trim removed 0 bases at V and 8 bases at J, leaving 5 bases unmatched. This CDR3 spans 13 amino acids. Germline V gives CDR1 DFQATT, CDR2 SNEGSKA (reference sequence). Here the CDR3 reads CSARDDRGAGYTF. CDR3 bases: TGCAGTGCTAGAGATGACAGGGGTGCGGGCTACACCTTC.

This clonotype is judged medium-sized (0.01 to 0.1%). The rearrangement uses TRBV27 and TRBJ2-7, with unresolved D. Germline V gives CDR1 MNHEY, CDR2 SMNVEV (reference sequence). Trimming took off 6 bases at V and 3 bases at J, with 15 bases between the two ends. This CDR3 has 14 residues. CDR3 sequence reads: CASSLVSKGYEQYF. CDR3 nucleotide sequence: TGTGCCAGCAGCCTCGTGAGTAAGGGCTACGAGCAGTACTTC.

This clonotype was detected ten times or more. The rearrangement uses TRBV29-1 and TRBJ2-7; 7 nucleotides match TRBD1. Germline V gene sequence: CDR1 SQVTM, CDR2 ANQGSEA. J lost 7 bases, V lost 5 bases, and 5 bases had no gene match. CDR3 size: 11 residues. The CDR3 loop reads CSVYRGGEQYF. CDR3 nucleotides: TGCAGCGTTTACAGGGGCGGGGAGCAGTACTTC.

This clonotype was recorded at least ten times. J is TRBJ1-1 and V is TRBV20-1, with D possibly being TRBD1 (5 bases). This CDR3 has 15 residues. CDR1 is DFQATT, CDR2 SNEGSKA, per germline (reference sequence). Deletions cut 3 bases from V and 4 bases from J, with 18 bases between. The chain's CDR3 is CSASRDVERGTEAFF. Written as DNA, the CDR3 is TGCAGTGCTAGCCGGGACGTCGAACGGGGCACTGAAGCTTTCTTT.

In DNA, the CDR3 is TGCGCCAACAGCCCCACAGGCGACTCCTCCTACGAGCAGTACGTC. It encodes CANSPTGDSSYEQYV. This sequence joins TRBV5-1 and TRBJ2-7, with a possible D match to TRBD1 (5 bases). The CDR3 runs to 15 residues. Per germline, CDR1 SGHRS and CDR2 YFSETQ.

This clonotype was recorded at least ten times. This rearrangement joins TRBV20-1 to TRBJ2-1, with 7 bases aligning to TRBD1. The CDR3 is 14 amino acids. Germline loops: CDR1 DFQATT, CDR2 SNEGSKA (reference sequence). Unmatched junction bases numbered 10, after V lost 3 bases and J lost 8 bases. The CDR3 region is CSASFRDSLDEQFF. The CDR3 DNA follows: TGCAGTGCTAGTTTCCGGGACAGTCTGGATGAGCAGTTCTTC.

This clonotype was picked up many times. The chain uses TRBV18 and TRBJ2-7; no clear D gene. V lost 2 bases and J lost 0, with 8 bases in between. The germline CDR1 and CDR2 sequences are KGHSH and LQKENI. CDR3 size: 14 residues. CDR3 sequence (DNA): TGTGCCAGCTCACCAGGAACAGCCTCCTACGAGCAGTACTTC. Translated: CASSPGTASYEQYF. The whole variable domain, remainder taken from reference TRBV18 and TRBJ2-7, is NAGVMQNPRHLVRRRGQEARLRCSPMKGHSHVYWYRQLPEEGLKFMVYLQKENIIDESGMPKERFSAEFPKEGPSILRIQQVVRGDSAAYFCASSPGTASYEQYFGPGTRLTVT.

This clonotype was seen at least ten times. This rearrangement joins TRBV5-1 to TRBJ1-6; unclear D gene. Germline CDR1 is SGHRS and CDR2 is YFSETQ. V dropped 0 bases and J dropped 7 bases, with 8 bases sitting between them. This CDR3 spans 14 amino acids. CDR3: CASSLATGNSPLHF. CDR3 in DNA: TGCGCCAGCAGCTTGGCGACGGGAAATTCACCCCTCCACTTT.

This clonotype was observed many times. The chain uses TRBV20-1 and TRBJ1-1, with a possible D match to TRBD1 (5 bases). CDR1 is DFQATT and CDR2 is SNEGSKA in the germline V gene (reference sequence). Trimming shortened V by 5 bases and J by 4 bases, and 11 bases separated the two germline ends. There are 12 residues in the CDR3. Here the CDR3 reads CSAGARPTEAFF. The CDR3 bases are TGCAGTGCTGGGGCGCGCCCCACTGAAGCTTTCTTT.

Ten or more counts support this clonotype. This chain connects TRBV29-1 to TRBJ2-2; 7 nucleotides match TRBD1. This CDR3 is built from 13 residues. Germline V gene data show CDR1 as SQVTM and CDR2 as ANQGSEA. The J segment lost 6 bases and the V segment lost 2 bases, leaving 3 bases of the junction unmatched. CDR3 in DNA: TGCAGCGTTGAAAAGGGGGCGGCCGGGGAGCTGTTTTTT. Translating gives CSVEKGAAGELFF.

This clonotype has only a few counts. The chain employs TRBV5-1 and TRBJ1-5, with TRBD1 matching over 9 bases. J lost 6 bases, V lost 2 bases, and 9 bases had no gene match. CDR1 SGHRS and CDR2 YFSETQ come from the germline V gene. The CDR3 totals 16 residues. CDR3 residues: CASSLNGQGIGQPQHF. The CDR3 coding sequence is TGCGCCAGCAGCTTAAACGGACAGGGGATCGGTCAGCCCCAGCATTTT.

This clonotype was detected ten times or more. The chain joins TRBV20-1 to TRBJ1-5, with D possibly being TRBD1 (6 bases). This CDR3 has 15 amino acids. V was pared by 2 bases and J by 5 bases, with 16 bases between. Looked up from germline, CDR1 is DFQATT and CDR2 is SNEGSKA (reference sequence). CDR3 residues: CSARSAGAVDQPQHF. The CDR3 DNA reads TGCAGTGCTAGATCCGCGGGGGCCGTTGATCAGCCCCAGCATTTT.

The table lists this clonotype with many counts. The chain has TRBV5-1 and TRBJ2-6; possible D gene TRBD1, 6 bases. CDR3 length: 18 residues. V was pared by 0 bases and J by 0 bases, with 13 bases between. Germline CDR1 reads SGHRS; CDR2 reads YFSETQ. The CDR3 loop is CASSLVSQGPSGANVLTF. For the CDR3, the DNA is TGCGCCAGCAGCTTGGTATCACAGGGACCCTCTGGGGCCAACGTCCTGACTTTC. Complete variable domain (other parts from reference TRBV5-1 and TRBJ2-6): KAGVTQTPRYLIKTRGQQVTLSCSPISGHRSVSWYQQTPGQGLQFLFEYFSETQRNKGNFPGRFSGRQFSNSRSEMNVSTLELGDSALYLCASSLVSQGPSGANVLTFGAGSRLTVL.